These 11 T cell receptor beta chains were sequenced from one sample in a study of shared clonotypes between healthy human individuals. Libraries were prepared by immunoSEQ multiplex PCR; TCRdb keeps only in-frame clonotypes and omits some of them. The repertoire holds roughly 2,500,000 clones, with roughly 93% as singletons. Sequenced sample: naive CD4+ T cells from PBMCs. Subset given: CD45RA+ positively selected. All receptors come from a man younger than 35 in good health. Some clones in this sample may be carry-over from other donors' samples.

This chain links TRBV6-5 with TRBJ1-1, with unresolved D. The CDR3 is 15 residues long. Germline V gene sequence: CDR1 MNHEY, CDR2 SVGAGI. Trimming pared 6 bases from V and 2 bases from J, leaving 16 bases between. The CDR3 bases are TGTGCCAGCAGCTCCGCCGGACTGTCCAACACTGAAGCTTTCTTT. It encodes CASSSAGLSNTEAFF.

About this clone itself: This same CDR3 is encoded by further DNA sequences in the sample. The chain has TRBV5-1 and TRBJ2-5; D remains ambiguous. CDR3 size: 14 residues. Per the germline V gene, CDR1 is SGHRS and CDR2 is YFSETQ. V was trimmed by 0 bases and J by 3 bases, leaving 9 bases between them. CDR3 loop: CASSLDGRKETQYF. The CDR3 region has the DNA TGCGCCAGCAGCTTGGACGGAAGGAAAGAGACCCAGTACTTC.

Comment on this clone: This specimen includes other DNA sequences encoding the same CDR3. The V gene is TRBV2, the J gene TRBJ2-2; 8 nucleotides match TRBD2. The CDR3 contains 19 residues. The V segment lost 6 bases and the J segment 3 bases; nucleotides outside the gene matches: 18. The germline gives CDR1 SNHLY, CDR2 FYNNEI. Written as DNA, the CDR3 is TGTGCCAGCAGGGCCCGCGGATTTATCGCGGGAGGTGACACCGGGGAGCTGTTTTTT. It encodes CASRARGFIAGGDTGELFF. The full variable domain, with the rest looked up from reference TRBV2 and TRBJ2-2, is EPEVTQTPSHQVTQMGQEVILRCVPISNHLYFYWYRQILGQKVEFLVSFYNNEISEKSEIFDDQFSVERPDGSNFTLKIRSTKLEDSAMYFCASRARGFIAGGDTGELFFGEGSRLTVL.

The CDR3 DNA follows: TGTGCCAGCAGAGAAACGGGACAGGGGGACGCTGAAGCTTTCTTT. Residues: CASRETGQGDAEAFF. The chain carries TRBV21-1 and TRBJ1-1; TRBD1, as called in the table, went unchecked against the DNA. TRBV21-1 is classified as a pseudogene. The CDR3 sequence is 15 residues long.

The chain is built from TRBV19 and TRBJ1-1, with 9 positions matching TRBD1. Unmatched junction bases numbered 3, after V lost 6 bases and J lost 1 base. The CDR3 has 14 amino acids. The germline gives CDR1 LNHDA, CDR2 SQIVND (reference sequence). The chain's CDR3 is CASRWDRANTEAFF. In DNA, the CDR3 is TGTGCCAGTAGGTGGGACAGGGCGAACACTGAAGCTTTCTTT.

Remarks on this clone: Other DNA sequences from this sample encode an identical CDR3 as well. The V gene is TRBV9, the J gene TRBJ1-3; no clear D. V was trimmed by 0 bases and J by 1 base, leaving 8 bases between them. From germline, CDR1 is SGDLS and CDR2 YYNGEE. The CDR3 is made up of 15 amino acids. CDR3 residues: CASSVGAISGNTIYF. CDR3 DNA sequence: TGTGCCAGCAGCGTAGGGGCGATTTCTGGAAACACCATATATTTT.

CDR3 in DNA: TGTGCCAGCAGTGAAGGGGACGCATACTTTTATGGCTACACCTTC. This encodes CASSEGDAYFYGYTF. This sequence joins TRBV6-1 and TRBJ1-2; D is possibly TRBD1 (5 bases). The CDR3 loop spans 15 amino acids. Looked up from germline, CDR1 is MNHNS and CDR2 is SASEGT. V lost 1 base and J 5 bases, leaving 14 bases between the germline ends.

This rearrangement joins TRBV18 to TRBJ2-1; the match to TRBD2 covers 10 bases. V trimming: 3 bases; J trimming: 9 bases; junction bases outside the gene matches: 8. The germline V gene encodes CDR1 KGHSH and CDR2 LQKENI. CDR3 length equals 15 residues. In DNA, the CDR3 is TGTGCCAGCTCACCTGGAGTAGCGGGAGGCGGTGAGCAGTTCTTC. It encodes CASSPGVAGGGEQFF.

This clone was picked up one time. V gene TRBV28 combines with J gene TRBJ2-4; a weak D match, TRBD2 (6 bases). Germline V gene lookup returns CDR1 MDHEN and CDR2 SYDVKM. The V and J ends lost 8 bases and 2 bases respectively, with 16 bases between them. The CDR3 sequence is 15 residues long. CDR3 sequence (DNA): TGTGCCAGCTCTGAGGCCGGGGGTCCCAAAAACATTCAGTACTTC. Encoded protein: CASSEAGGPKNIQYF.

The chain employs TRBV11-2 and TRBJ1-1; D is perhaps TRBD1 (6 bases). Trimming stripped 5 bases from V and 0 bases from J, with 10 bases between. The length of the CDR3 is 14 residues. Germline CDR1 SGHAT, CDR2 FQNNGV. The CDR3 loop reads CASSPDRMNTEAFF. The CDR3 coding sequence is TGTGCCAGCAGCCCTGACAGGATGAACACTGAAGCTTTCTTT. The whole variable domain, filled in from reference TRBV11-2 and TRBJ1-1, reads EAGVAQSPRYKIIEKRQSVAFWCNPISGHATLYWYQQILGQGPKLLIQFQNNGVVDDSQLPKDRFSAERLKGVDSTLKIQPAKLEDSAVYLCASSPDRMNTEAFFGQGTRLTVV.

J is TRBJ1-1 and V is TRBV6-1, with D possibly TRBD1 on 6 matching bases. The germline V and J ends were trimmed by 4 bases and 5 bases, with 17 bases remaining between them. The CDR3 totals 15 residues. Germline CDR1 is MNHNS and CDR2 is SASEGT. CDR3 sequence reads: CASSVPGRGGTEAFF. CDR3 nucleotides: TGTGCCAGCAGTGTGCCAGGCAGGGGAGGGACTGAAGCTTTCTTT.